This TCR beta chain was identified in a study of CD8 T cells in ankylosing spondylitis. The TCR beta libraries were generated through quantitative 5'-RACE incorporating molecular barcodes. From the 5' RACE reads, TCRdb called clonotypes with MiXCR, one entry per CDR3 protein. The data hold approximately 250,000 distinct CDR3 sequences, with roughly 8.2% observed a single time. The CDR3 totals 15 residues. V was clipped by 6 bases and J by 7 bases; unmatched bases: 10. Germline V lookup: CDR1 ENHRY, CDR2 SYGVKD. This clonotype was counted at least ten times. The rearrangement uses TRBV10-3 and TRBJ2-1; TRBD2 agrees at 9 bases. The source material was blood, either unsorted or a sorted T cell fraction (not recorded which). This TCR was sampled from a female donor with ankylosing spondylitis or in good health (not recorded which). CDR3 protein: CAIRGLAKDNNEQFF. The CDR3 bases are TGTGCCATCAGGGGACTAGCAAAAGATAATAATGAGCAGTTCTTC.